This T cell receptor (beta chain) stems from a study of high-grade serous ovarian cancer treatment subgroups. As regards this clone: Its antigen is unidentified.

The tumor samples were collected prior to definitive surgery or chemotherapy. Findings and caveats of the study: Tumors within one patient showed repertoire similarity of 0.11 to 0.79. Clonal relatedness tracked neoantigen level, and by trend copy number and mutation load.

Sequenced by immunoSEQ multiplex PCR; TCRdb stores in-frame clones only, minus some. Of 5,500 to 6,500 clones in the sample, about four fifths were seen once. The V and J ends lost 4 bases and 6 bases respectively, with 17 bases between them. The CDR3 runs to 15 residues. Germline V CDR1 and CDR2: SGHDT, YYEEEE. The source of this sequence is a human donor with high-grade serous ovarian cancer. The specimen sequenced was tumor tissue. This chain joins TRBV5-6 and TRBJ2-1; no clear D. The CDR3 spells CASSLLSALSNEQFF. The CDR3 coding sequence is TGTGCCAGCAGCCTCCTTTCGGCCTTGAGCAATGAGCAGTTCTTC.